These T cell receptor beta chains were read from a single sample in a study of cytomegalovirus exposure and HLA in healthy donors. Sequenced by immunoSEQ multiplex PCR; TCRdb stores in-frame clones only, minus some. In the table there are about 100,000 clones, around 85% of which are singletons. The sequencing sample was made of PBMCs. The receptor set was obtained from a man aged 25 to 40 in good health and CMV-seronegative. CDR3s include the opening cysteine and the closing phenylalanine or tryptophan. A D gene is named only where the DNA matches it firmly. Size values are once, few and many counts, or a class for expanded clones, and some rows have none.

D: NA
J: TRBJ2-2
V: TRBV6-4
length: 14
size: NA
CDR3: CASSSTGNTGELFF
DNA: TGTGCCAGCAGCAGCACAGGGAACACCGGGGAGCTGTTTTTT

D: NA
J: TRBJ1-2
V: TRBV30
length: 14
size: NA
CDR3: CAWSVIGQGLFHTF
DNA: TGTGCCTGGAGTGTAATAGGGCAGGGACTTTTTCACACCTTC

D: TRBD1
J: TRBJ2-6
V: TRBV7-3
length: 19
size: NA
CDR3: CASSIRSTGVPSGANVLTF
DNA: TGTGCCAGCAGCATAAGGAGTACAGGGGTCCCCTCTGGGGCCAACGTCCTGACTTTC

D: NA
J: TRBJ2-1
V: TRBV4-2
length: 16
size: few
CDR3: CASSQDAGSSYNEQFF
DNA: TGTGCCAGCAGCCAAGATGCGGGAAGCTCCTACAATGAGCAGTTCTTC

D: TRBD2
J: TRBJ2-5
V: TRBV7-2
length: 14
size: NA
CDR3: CASSLSGGEETQYF
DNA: TGTGCCAGCAGCTTAAGCGGGGGGGAAGAGACCCAGTACTTC

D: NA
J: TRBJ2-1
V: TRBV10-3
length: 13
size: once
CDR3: CATGPGHNNEQFF
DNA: TGTGCCACCGGCCCGGGACACAACAATGAGCAGTTCTTC

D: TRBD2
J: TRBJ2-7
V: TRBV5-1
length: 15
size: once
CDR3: CASSSTSGSSYEQYF
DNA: TGCGCCAGCAGCTCGACTAGCGGGAGCTCCTACGAGCAGTACTTC

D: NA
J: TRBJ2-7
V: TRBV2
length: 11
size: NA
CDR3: CASRVDGEQYF
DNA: TGTGCCAGCAGAGTAGATGGCGAGCAGTACTTC

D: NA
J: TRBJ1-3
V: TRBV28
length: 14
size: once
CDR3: CASKLPGSGNTIYF
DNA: TGTGCCAGCAAGTTGCCAGGCTCTGGAAACACCATATATTTT

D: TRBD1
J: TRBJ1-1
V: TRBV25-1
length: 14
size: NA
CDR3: CASSAGTGAGEAFF
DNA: TGTGCCAGCAGTGCCGGGACAGGGGCCGGTGAAGCTTTCTTT

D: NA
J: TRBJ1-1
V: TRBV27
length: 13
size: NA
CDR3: CASSRPGEAEAFF
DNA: TGTGCCAGCAGTCGCCCGGGTGAGGCTGAAGCTTTCTTT

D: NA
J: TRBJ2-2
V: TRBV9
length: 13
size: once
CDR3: CASNRENTGELFF
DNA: TGTGCCAGCAACAGGGAGAACACCGGGGAGCTGTTTTTT

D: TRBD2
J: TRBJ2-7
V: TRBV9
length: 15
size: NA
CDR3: CASSGRSGGASEQYF
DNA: TGTGCCAGCAGCGGGAGAAGCGGGGGGGCCAGCGAGCAGTACTTC

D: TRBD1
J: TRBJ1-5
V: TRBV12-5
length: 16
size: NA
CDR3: CASANGGQGGSQPQHF
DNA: TGTGCTAGTGCCAATGGGGGACAGGGAGGTAGTCAGCCCCAGCATTTT

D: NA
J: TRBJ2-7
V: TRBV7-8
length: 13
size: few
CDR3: CASSPTGLHEQYF
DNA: TGTGCCAGCAGCCCTACTGGACTGCACGAGCAGTACTTC

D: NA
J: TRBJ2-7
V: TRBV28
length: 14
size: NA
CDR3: CASTQQGWTYEQYF
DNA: TGTGCCAGCACCCAACAGGGTTGGACCTACGAGCAGTACTTC

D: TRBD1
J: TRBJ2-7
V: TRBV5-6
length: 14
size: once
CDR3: CASSPGTGGYEQYF
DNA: TGTGCCAGCAGCCCCGGGACAGGCGGCTACGAGCAGTACTTC

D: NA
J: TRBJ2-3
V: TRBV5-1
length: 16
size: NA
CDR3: CASSLGTPAWSDTQYF
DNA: TGCGCCAGCAGCTTGGGCACACCAGCGTGGTCAGATACGCAGTATTTT

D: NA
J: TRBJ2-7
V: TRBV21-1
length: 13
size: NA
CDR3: CASSKESGYEQYF
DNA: TGTGCCAGCAGCAAAGAGTCGGGGTATGAGCAGTACTTC

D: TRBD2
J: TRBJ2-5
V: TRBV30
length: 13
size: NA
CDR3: CAWGSGAGETQYF
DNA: TGTGCCTGGGGGAGCGGGGCAGGGGAGACCCAGTACTTC

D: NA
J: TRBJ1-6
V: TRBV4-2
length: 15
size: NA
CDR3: CASSQERGSNSPLHF
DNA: TGTGCCAGCAGCCAGGAAAGAGGGTCGAATTCACCCCTCCACTTT

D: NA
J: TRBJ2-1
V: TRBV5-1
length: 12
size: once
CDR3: CASSSATEKQFF
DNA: TGCGCCAGCAGCTCAGCCACAGAAAAGCAGTTCTTC

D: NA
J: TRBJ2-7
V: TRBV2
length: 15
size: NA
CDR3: CASSETSPSSYEQYF
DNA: TGTGCCAGCAGTGAAACTAGCCCGAGCTCCTACGAGCAGTACTTC

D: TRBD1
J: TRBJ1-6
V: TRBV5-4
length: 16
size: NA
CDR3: CASSTPGQGGYSPLHF
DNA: TGTGCCAGCAGCACACCAGGACAGGGGGGATATTCACCCCTCCACTTT

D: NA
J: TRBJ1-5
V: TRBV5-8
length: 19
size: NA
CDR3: CASSLVKKQAGHSNQPQHF
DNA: TGTGCCAGCAGCTTGGTTAAGAAGCAGGCGGGCCATAGCAATCAGCCCCAGCATTTT

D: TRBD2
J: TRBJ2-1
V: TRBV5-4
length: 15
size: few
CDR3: CASSLDLAGVGEQFF
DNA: TGTGCCAGCAGCTTGGACCTAGCGGGGGTCGGTGAGCAGTTCTTC

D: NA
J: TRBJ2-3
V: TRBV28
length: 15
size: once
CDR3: CASSPRVTGTDTQYF
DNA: TGTGCCAGCAGTCCCCGGGTGACTGGCACAGATACGCAGTATTTT

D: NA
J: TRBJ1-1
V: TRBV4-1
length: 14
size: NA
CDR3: CASSQGQMNTEAFF
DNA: TGCGCCAGCAGCCAAGGACAGATGAACACTGAAGCTTTCTTT

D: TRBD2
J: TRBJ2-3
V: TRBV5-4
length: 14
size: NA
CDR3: CASRLAGTTDTQYF
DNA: TGTGCCAGCAGGCTAGCGGGGACCACAGATACGCAGTATTTT

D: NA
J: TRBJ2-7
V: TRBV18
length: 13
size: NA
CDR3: CASSPSRSYEQYF
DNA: TGTGCCAGCTCACCTTCTAGATCCTACGAGCAGTACTTC

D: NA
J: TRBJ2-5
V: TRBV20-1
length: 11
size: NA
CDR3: CSAWGRETQYF
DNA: TGCAGTGCGTGGGGGCGAGAGACCCAGTACTTC

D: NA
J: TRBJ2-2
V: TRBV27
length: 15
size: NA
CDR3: CASSPGTTNTGELFF
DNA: TGTGCCAGCAGCCCCGGGACAACGAACACCGGGGAGCTGTTTTTT

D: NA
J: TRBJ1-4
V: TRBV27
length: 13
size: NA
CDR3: CASSLRRDEKLFF
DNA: TGTGCCAGCAGTTTAAGGAGAGATGAAAAACTGTTTTTT

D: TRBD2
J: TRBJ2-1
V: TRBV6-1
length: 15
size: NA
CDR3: CASSARTSGHNEQFF
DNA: TGTGCCAGCAGCGCCCGGACTAGCGGTCACAATGAGCAGTTCTTC

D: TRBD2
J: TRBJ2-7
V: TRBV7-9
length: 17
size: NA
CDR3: CASSTNLGLAVSYEQYF
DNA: TGTGCCAGCAGCACGAACTTGGGACTAGCGGTATCCTACGAGCAGTACTTC

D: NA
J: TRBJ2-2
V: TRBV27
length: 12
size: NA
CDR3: CASSPSTGELFF
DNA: TGTGCCAGCAGTCCTAGCACCGGGGAGCTGTTTTTT

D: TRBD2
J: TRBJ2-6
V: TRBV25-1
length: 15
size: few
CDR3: CASSVLAGGANVLTF
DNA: TGTGCCAGCAGTGTACTAGCGGGCGGGGCCAACGTCCTGACTTTC

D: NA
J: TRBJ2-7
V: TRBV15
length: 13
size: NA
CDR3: CATSRFDRLEQYF
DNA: TGTGCCACCAGCAGATTTGACAGGCTCGAGCAGTACTTC

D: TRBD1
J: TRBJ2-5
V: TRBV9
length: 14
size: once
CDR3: CASSSRTGQETQYF
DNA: TGTGCCAGCAGCTCCCGGACAGGGCAGGAGACCCAGTACTTC

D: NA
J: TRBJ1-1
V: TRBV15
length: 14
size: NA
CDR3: CATSREKESTEAFF
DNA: TGTGCCACCAGCAGAGAGAAGGAGAGCACCGAAGCTTTCTTT

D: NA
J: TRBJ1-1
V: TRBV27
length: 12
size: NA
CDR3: CASSEYGGEAFF
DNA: TGTGCCAGCAGTGAATACGGCGGGGAAGCTTTCTTT

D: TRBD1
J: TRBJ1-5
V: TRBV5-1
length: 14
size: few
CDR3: CASSLDRGNQPQHF
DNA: TGCGCCAGCAGCTTGGACAGGGGAAATCAGCCCCAGCATTTT

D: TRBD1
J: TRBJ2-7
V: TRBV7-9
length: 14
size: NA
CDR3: CASSPGQGIYEQYF
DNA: TGTGCCAGCAGCCCCGGACAGGGCATCTACGAGCAGTACTTC

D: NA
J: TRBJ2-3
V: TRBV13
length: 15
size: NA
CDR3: CASSSGVAGTDTQYF
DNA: TGTGCCAGCAGCTCTGGGGTAGCGGGCACAGATACGCAGTATTTT

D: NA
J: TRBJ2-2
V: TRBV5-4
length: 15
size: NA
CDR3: CASSEGVRGTGELFF
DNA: TGTGCCAGCAGCGAGGGGGTTCGGGGCACCGGGGAGCTGTTTTTT

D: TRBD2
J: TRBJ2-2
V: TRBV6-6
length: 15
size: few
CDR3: CASRGGEANTGELFF
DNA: TGTGCCAGCAGGGGGGGGGAAGCGAACACCGGGGAGCTGTTTTTT

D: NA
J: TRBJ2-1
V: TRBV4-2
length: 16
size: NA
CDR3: CASSQSIAGKYNEQFF
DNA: TGTGCCAGCAGCCAATCGATCGCAGGGAAGTACAATGAGCAGTTCTTC

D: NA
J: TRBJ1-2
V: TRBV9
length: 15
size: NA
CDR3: CASSGLGLPVYGYTF
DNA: TGTGCCAGCAGCGGCCTGGGACTTCCCGTTTATGGCTACACCTTC